These T cell receptor beta chains were read from a single sample in a study of cytomegalovirus exposure and HLA in healthy donors. TCRdb's table, derived via immunoSEQ multiplex PCR, lists solely in-frame clones and lacks some. Here the sample spans about 230,000 clones, around four fifths being singletons. Material for sequencing was PBMCs. These receptors all come from a woman aged 40 to 55 in good health and CMV-seronegative. Each CDR3 is given without its conserved first and last residue.

v_gene,j_gene,CDR3aa
TRBV27,TRBJ1-2,ASSLLAGNFYGYT
TRBV5-1,TRBJ1-6,ASSSDLPTVNSPLH
TRBV5-1,TRBJ1-2,ASSFRQGYGYT
TRBV6-1,TRBJ1-2,ASSEGGPGYGYT
TRBV7-3,TRBJ1-5,ASSFGPTAGNQPQH
TRBV9,TRBJ1-2,ASSSAGTGRAYGYT
TRBV7-2,TRBJ2-2,ASSLFTAGELF
TRBV10-3,TRBJ2-7,ATTPGLAVNEQY
TRBV2,TRBJ1-4,ASRRETGGYEKLF
TRBV7-9,TRBJ1-2,SSSAITGNTEEGYT
TRBV7-9,TRBJ1-1,ASTRQGSGNTEAF
TRBV4-2,TRBJ2-2,ASNSLGTSGGTGELF
TRBV6-5,TRBJ2-7,ASSDRAIYEQY
TRBV7-9,TRBJ1-2,ASSLSGRSNYGYT
TRBV2,TRBJ1-2,ASSAGGGYT
TRBV5-1,TRBJ2-7,ASSKSQTGGFSYEQY
TRBV7-6,TRBJ2-7,ASSPGTAGEQY
TRBV27,TRBJ1-2,ASAWTGGGGYT
TRBV5-1,TRBJ2-3,ASSIGQTDTQY
TRBV25-1,TRBJ2-1,ASSELGDSSYNEQF
TRBV5-1,TRBJ2-7,ASSLEPTGGAGEQY
TRBV19,TRBJ2-7,ASSNRDRGLNEQY
TRBV10-3,TRBJ1-1,ATKGGTGTNTEAF
TRBV29-1,TRBJ2-5,SARALAGGSETQY
TRBV28,TRBJ2-1,ASSLSTGTYYNEQF
TRBV19,TRBJ2-5,ASSILGGQETQY
TRBV19,TRBJ2-3,ASSISLESDTQY
TRBV5-1,TRBJ2-5,ASSLIPSSGDETQY
TRBV19,TRBJ1-4,ASSPGSPTTNEKLF